A selection of T cell receptor beta chains follows, all from one sample in a study of HIV-infected patients and healthy controls. Using its own MiXCR run on the 5' RACE reads, TCRdb lists one record per CDR3 protein. The sample records around 6,000 distinct CDR3 sequences, around a quarter being singletons. This material consisted of blood, taken before antiretroviral therapy. The receptor source for this set is an adult with HIV infection. The conserved cysteine and the conserved F or W are not part of the CDR3 here.

TRBJ2-3,TRBV30,AWSTGISTDTQY
TRBJ1-5,TRBV7-9,ASSDSNQPQH
TRBJ2-2,TRBV29-1,SVPGQGDAGELF
TRBJ1-4,TRBV7-9,ASSGSSLNEKLF
TRBJ1-5,TRBV7-2,ASSPEAYSNQPQH
TRBJ1-1,TRBV3-1,ASSQAGGPEAF
TRBJ2-3,TRBV7-2,ASSLASVPKY
TRBJ1-1,TRBV6-2/TRBV6-3,ASSYLLEAF
TRBJ1-5,TRBV6-5,ASSYGQGGSQPQH
TRBJ1-1,TRBV5-1,ASTYQGEGTEAF
TRBJ1-2,TRBV27,ASSLRGAIYGYT
TRBJ1-1,TRBV18,ASSPSNVNTEAF
TRBJ2-2,TRBV6-2/TRBV6-3,ASREGPPDTGELF
TRBJ1-6,TRBV27,ASSFYNSPLH
TRBJ2-3,TRBV4-3,ASSFNRDDTQY
TRBJ2-7,TRBV20-1,SAGQGAAEQY
TRBJ2-5,TRBV7-2,ASSRQRETQY
TRBJ2-7,TRBV19,ATGGGVEQY
TRBJ2-3,TRBV28,ASSLVRTPTDTQY
TRBJ1-1,TRBV19,ASSPGGDLTEAF
TRBJ2-3,TRBV4-1,ASSQGDTQY
TRBJ1-1,TRBV6-4,ASSDSGQGVTEAF
TRBJ2-1,TRBV9,ASGRSGRWYEQF
TRBJ1-5,TRBV2,ASSAESNQPQH
TRBJ1-6,TRBV5-4,ASSLEGGIRNSPLH
TRBJ2-7,TRBV27,ASSLTESDEQY
TRBJ2-1,TRBV20-1,SAIASWGRSNSYNEQF
TRBJ2-1,TRBV19,ASSIDIGSGHEQF
TRBJ2-5,TRBV11-2,ASSSGGGIETQY
TRBJ1-4,TRBV24-1,ATSDHPRTWVLANEKLF
TRBJ2-2,TRBV20-1,SARDRGAANTGELF
TRBJ2-7,TRBV6-5,ASSYGPQSYEQY
TRBJ1-6,TRBV4-3,ASSRDTPGQLHNSPLH
TRBJ2-3,TRBV2,ASVGSTDLGTQY
TRBJ1-2,TRBV20-1,SATWTSHYGYT
TRBJ1-1,TRBV7-2,ASIPMPGSTEAF
TRBJ1-5,TRBV19,ASSIGPSNQPQH
TRBJ1-1,TRBV4-1,ASSQEPGANTEAF
TRBJ2-1,TRBV29-1,SVDVGGRDEQF
TRBJ2-3,TRBV9,ASSGSGGADTQY
TRBJ1-1,TRBV15,ATDGTGSRTEAF
TRBJ2-1,TRBV27,ASSLYSGGEWDNEQF
TRBJ2-5,TRBV19,ASTSGLETQY
TRBJ2-7,TRBV5-4,ASSFAGQGIGYEQY
TRBJ1-1,TRBV12-3/TRBV12-4,ASSWRSEAEAF
TRBJ1-4,TRBV4-1,ASSDRGTNEKLF
TRBJ1-5,TRBV11-2,ASSLDRDEVGAGNQPQH
TRBJ2-7,TRBV27,ASSFNGGESYEQY
TRBJ1-2,TRBV12-3/TRBV12-4,ASSPGGPGYT
TRBJ2-7,TRBV18,ASSPDSPVSYEQY
TRBJ2-7,TRBV6-5,ASSYSWQAGDEQY
TRBJ2-2,TRBV7-2,ASSFRPGELF
TRBJ1-6,TRBV18,ASSLTVKDSPLH
TRBJ2-3,TRBV6-5,ASSYAKTDTQY
TRBJ2-7,TRBV19,ASSGPGQGSYEQY